A selection of T cell receptor beta chains follows, all from one sample in a study of vaccination and CD4 T cells after COVID-19. TCRdb re-analysed the PCR reads in MiXCR, keeping a single row per CDR3 protein. Counted here are roughly 15,000 distinct CDR3 sequences, about 48% occurring once; the ten biggest clones make up 10% to 15%. The antigens for these receptors are not known. The sample in question was CD4+ T cells from blood, cultured in vitro, obtained about 7 months after SARS-CoV-2 vaccination. The receptor source for this set is a human donor who had recovered from COVID-19. The CDR3 runs from the conserved cysteine through the conserved F or W. D genes are given only for firm matches. Expanded clones are given a class, and other clones once, few, many or no size at all.

-	TRBJ1-2	-	TRBV15	CATSSRTGTGYTF	TGTGCCACCAGCAGCCGAACAGGGACGGGCTACACCTTC
TRBD1	TRBJ1-5	-	TRBV19	CASSDRDRLYSNQPQHF	TGTGCCAGTAGTGACCGGGACAGACTTTATAGCAATCAGCCCCAGCATTTT
-	TRBJ2-7	-	TRBV7-2	CASSSRSAKSSYEQYF	TGTGCCAGCAGCTCCAGATCGGCGAAGAGCTCCTACGAGCAGTACTTC
TRBD2	TRBJ2-7	-	TRBV20-1	CSARDPSGGHSYEQYF	TGCAGTGCCCGCGACCCTAGCGGGGGGCACTCCTACGAGCAGTACTTC
-	TRBJ1-2	few	TRBV20-1	CSAKWEDGPNYGYTF	TGCAGTGCTAAGTGGGAGGACGGACCTAACTATGGCTACACCTTC
-	TRBJ1-6	-	TRBV6-1	CASNYNSPLHF	TGTGCCAGCAACTATAATTCACCCCTCCACTTT
TRBD2	TRBJ2-3	-	TRBV24-1	CATSDYPGLAGMDTQYF	TGTGCCACCAGTGACTACCCAGGACTAGCGGGAATGGATACGCAGTATTTT
TRBD2	TRBJ2-3	once	TRBV10-3	CAISEGRGTDTQYF	TGTGCCATCAGTGAGGGGAGGGGCACAGATACGCAGTATTTT
TRBD2	TRBJ2-1	-	TRBV20-1	CSAERGSVNEQFF	TGCAGTGCAGAGCGGGGCTCAGTGAATGAGCAGTTCTTC
-	TRBJ1-6	-	TRBV6-1	CASSRHYAGYMSYNSPLHF	TGTGCCAGCAGTCGCCACTATGCAGGGTATATGTCCTATAATTCACCCCTCCACTTT
TRBD2	TRBJ2-1	few	TRBV24-1	CATSDPTSGNYNEQFF	TGTGCCACCAGTGACCCCACTAGCGGGAATTACAATGAGCAGTTCTTC
TRBD1	TRBJ1-5	few	TRBV6-5	CASSYGDRDQPQHF	TGTGCCAGCAGTTACGGGGACAGAGATCAGCCCCAGCATTTT
-	TRBJ2-2	-	TRBV6-1	CASRSASTGELFF	TGTGCCAGCAGGTCTGCAAGCACCGGGGAGCTGTTTTTT
-	TRBJ1-1	few	TRBV7-6	CASSRQASTGTEAFF	TGTGCCAGCAGCAGACAGGCGTCTACGGGCACTGAAGCTTTCTTT
-	TRBJ1-2	-	TRBV4-2	CASSQLDRGGYTF	TGTGCCAGCAGCCAATTGGACCGAGGAGGCTACACCTTC
TRBD2	TRBJ2-5	few	TRBV7-3	CASGRAGEETQYF	TGTGCCAGCGGACGAGCGGGGGAGGAGACCCAGTACTTC
-	TRBJ1-5	few	TRBV20-1	CSAVSDSYSNQPQHF	TGCAGTGCTGTATCTGACAGTTATAGCAATCAGCCCCAGCATTTT
TRBD1	TRBJ1-6	-	TRBV20-1	CSAKKGADSPLHF	TGCAGTGCCAAAAAGGGGGCGGATTCACCCCTCCACTTT
-	TRBJ1-6	-	TRBV27	CASSLQWFDSPLHF	TGTGCCAGCAGTTTACAGTGGTTCGATTCACCCCTCCACTTT
-	TRBJ2-5	-	TRBV29-1	CSVVRGPGVHETQYF	TGCAGCGTTGTTCGGGGACCAGGGGTCCATGAGACCCAGTACTTC
-	TRBJ1-5	few	TRBV4-3	CASSQAWGGQPQHF	TGCGCCAGCAGCCAAGCATGGGGCGGGCAGCCCCAGCATTTT
TRBD2	TRBJ2-7	-	TRBV7-2	CASSLEGLVYEQYF	TGTGCCAGCAGCTTAGAGGGACTAGTATACGAGCAGTACTTC
-	TRBJ2-3	-	TRBV4-3	CASSQEGGSTDTQYF	TGCGCCAGCAGCCAAGAGGGGGGTTCCACAGATACGCAGTATTTT
TRBD2	TRBJ2-1	few	TRBV7-2	CASIQGLAGNEQFF	TGTGCCAGCATCCAGGGACTAGCGGGCAATGAGCAGTTCTTC
TRBD2	TRBJ2-7	-	TRBV10-3	CAIRGLAASYEQYF	TGTGCCATCAGAGGACTAGCGGCCTCCTACGAGCAGTACTTC
-	TRBJ2-3	-	TRBV7-9	CASSRPGTSTDTQYF	TGTGCCAGCAGCCGACCCGGGACTAGCACAGATACGCAGTATTTT
-	TRBJ1-6	few	TRBV27	CASSFQSSNSPLHF	TGTGCCAGCAGTTTCCAAAGCTCTAATTCACCCCTCCACTTT
-	TRBJ1-3	-	TRBV6-1	CASSEFFRDTEGNTIYF	TGTGCCAGCAGTGAATTCTTCCGAGACACCGAAGGGAACACCATATATTTT
-	TRBJ1-1	-	TRBV6-5	CASSSYRRGEAFF	TGTGCCAGCAGTTCCTACAGGAGGGGGGAAGCTTTCTTT
-	TRBJ1-6	-	TRBV7-3	CASSRTHTGNSPLHF	TGTGCCAGCAGCCGAACCCATACAGGGAACTCACCCCTCCACTTT
TRBD1	TRBJ1-2	-	TRBV28	CASSVPTGGEFYGYTF	TGTGCCAGCAGTGTCCCGACAGGGGGCGAATTCTATGGCTACACCTTC
-	TRBJ2-4	once	TRBV24-1	CATSDGDLDIQYF	TGTGCCACCAGTGACGGGGACCTGGACATTCAGTACTTC
TRBD2	TRBJ2-3	-	TRBV6-2/TRBV6-3	CASRVTGGTYTQYF	TGTGCCAGCAGAGTTACGGGGGGGACATATACGCAGTATTTT
TRBD2	TRBJ2-7	-	TRBV19	CASSPRGRAGSYEQYF	TGTGCCAGTAGTCCCCGCGGGAGGGCCGGATCCTACGAGCAGTACTTC
TRBD2	TRBJ2-3	-	TRBV27	CASSLWGLAGASTDTQYF	TGTGCCAGCAGTTTATGGGGACTAGCGGGGGCTAGCACAGATACGCAGTATTTT
-	TRBJ2-3	-	TRBV6-5	CASSYSNPATDTQYF	TGTGCCAGCAGTTACTCTAATCCGGCCACAGATACGCAGTATTTT
-	TRBJ1-5	-	TRBV18	CASSRLEDQPQHF	TGTGCCAGCTCACGACTCGAGGATCAGCCCCAGCATTTT
-	TRBJ1-5	-	TRBV19	CASSIRGNYQPQHF	TGTGCCAGTAGTATAAGGGGTAACTATCAGCCCCAGCATTTT
-	TRBJ2-7	once	TRBV7-8	CASSLGMGFPPYEQYF	TGTGCCAGCAGCTTAGGCATGGGGTTTCCACCCTACGAGCAGTACTTC
TRBD1	TRBJ1-6	-	TRBV20-1	CSASGTGDSPLHF	TGCAGTGCTAGCGGGACAGGAGATTCACCCCTCCACTTT
-	TRBJ2-1	few	TRBV7-9	CASSLGGEQFF	TGTGCCAGCAGCTTAGGGGGTGAGCAGTTCTTC
TRBD1	TRBJ2-7	-	TRBV9	CASSPTGVGFYEQYF	TGTGCCAGCAGCCCGACAGGGGTAGGGTTCTACGAGCAGTACTTC
-	TRBJ2-5	few	TRBV5-4	CASSLGRKETQYF	TGTGCCAGCAGCTTGGGGAGGAAAGAGACCCAGTACTTC
-	TRBJ2-7	-	TRBV6-1	CASLLGPEPRSEQYF	TGTGCCAGCCTCCTCGGACCTGAACCGAGGTCCGAGCAGTACTTC
TRBD2	TRBJ2-3	once	TRBV11-3	CASSFASGRAQGTTDTQYF	TGTGCCAGCAGCTTTGCTAGCGGGAGGGCCCAAGGCACAACCGATACGCAGTATTTT
-	TRBJ2-7	-	TRBV20-1	CSARVRHRDKSSYEQYF	TGCAGTGCTAGAGTCAGGCATCGGGACAAGAGCTCCTACGAGCAGTACTTC
-	TRBJ2-3	-	TRBV6-1	CASSEVPGVDTQYF	TGTGCCAGCAGTGAAGTTCCCGGGGTGGATACGCAGTATTTT
-	TRBJ1-6	medium-sized	TRBV6-1	CASRPDGSNSPLHF	TGTGCCAGCAGGCCCGACGGCTCAAATTCACCCCTCCACTTT
TRBD1	TRBJ1-1	-	TRBV6-5	CASSYYRDRAAFF	TGTGCCAGCAGTTACTACCGGGACAGGGCAGCTTTCTTT